This T cell receptor (beta chain) stems from a study of blood T cell repertoires in COVID-19. The age range of participants was about 18 to 95 years, with residence in approximately 25 US areas. Assay used: immunoSEQ multiplex PCR; TCRdb lists only in-frame clones, some missing. The sample has under 300,000 clones, 70% to 90% seen once. The trim removed 6 bases at V and 10 bases at J, leaving 5 bases unmatched. CDR1 is MDHEN and CDR2 is SYDVKM in the germline V gene. This CDR3 is 13 amino acids long. The sample holds a few counts of this clone. The sequence was obtained from a woman between 50 and 59 years old who had been exposed to COVID-19. V gene TRBV28 combines with J gene TRBJ1-6; 8 nucleotides align to TRBD1. The sample taken for sequencing was PBMCs or T cells enriched from blood (not recorded which). CDR3 sequence: CASRMDRASPLHF. For the CDR3, the DNA is TGTGCCAGCAGGATGGACAGGGCATCACCCCTCCACTTT.